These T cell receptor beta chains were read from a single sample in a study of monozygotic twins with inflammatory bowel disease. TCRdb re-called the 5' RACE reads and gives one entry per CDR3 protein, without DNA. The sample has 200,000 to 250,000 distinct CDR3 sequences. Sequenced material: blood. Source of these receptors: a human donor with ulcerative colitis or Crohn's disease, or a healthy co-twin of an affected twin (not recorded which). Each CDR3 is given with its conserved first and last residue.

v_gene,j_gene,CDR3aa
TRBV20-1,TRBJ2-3,CSALTTEGGSTDTQYF
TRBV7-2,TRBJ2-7,CASSLGLAGGEQYF
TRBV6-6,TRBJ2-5,CAIGGAQETQYF
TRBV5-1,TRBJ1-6,CASRVLQGADSPLHF
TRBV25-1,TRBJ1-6,CASRGGQINSPLHF
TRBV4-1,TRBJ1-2,CASSQIGTYYGYTF
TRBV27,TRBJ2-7,CASSIQRTYEQYF
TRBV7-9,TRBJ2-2,CASSSDRSTGELFF
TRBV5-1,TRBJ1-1,CASSLGTRYTEAFF
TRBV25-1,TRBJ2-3,CASSDPTGDVSDTQYF
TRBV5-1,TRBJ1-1,CASSEQGIGTEAFF
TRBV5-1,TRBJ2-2,CASSSRLGPGKLFF
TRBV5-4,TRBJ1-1,CASSPEQGGTEAFF
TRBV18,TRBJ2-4,CASSTPLNIQYF
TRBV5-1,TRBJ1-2,CASSSLTGGYGYTF
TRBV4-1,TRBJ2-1,CASSLGPGQQFF
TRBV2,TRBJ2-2,CASKVSELGELFF
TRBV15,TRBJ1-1,CATRGGTVNTEAFF
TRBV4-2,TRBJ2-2,CASSQVEDHRAGELFF
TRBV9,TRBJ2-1,CASSVVASGGWNEQFF
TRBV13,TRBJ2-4,CASSSPGGDIQYF
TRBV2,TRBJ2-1,CASRAGGLPHEQFF
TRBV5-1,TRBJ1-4,CASSLGQAPNEKLFF
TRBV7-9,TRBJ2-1,CASSSGTNLYNEQFF
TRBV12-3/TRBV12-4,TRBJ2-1,CASRPGPSRGLNEQFF
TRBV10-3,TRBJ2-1,CAISQGGREEQFF
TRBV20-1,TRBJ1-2,CSARDQEGAGGYTF
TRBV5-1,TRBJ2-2,CASSLVQPNTGELFF
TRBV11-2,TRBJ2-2,CASSLDFTTSTQSGELFF
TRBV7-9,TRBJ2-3,CASSLAGGRGRTDTQYF
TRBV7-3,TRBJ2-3,CASSLIGTTSGGPGDTQYF
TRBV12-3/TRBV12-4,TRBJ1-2,CASSAGQYYGYTF
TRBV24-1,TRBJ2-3,CAIAQATSTDTQYF
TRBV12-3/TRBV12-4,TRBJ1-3,CASSRSAQPGNTIYF
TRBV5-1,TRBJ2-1,CASRPGTGTTNEQFF
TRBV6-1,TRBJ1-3,CASSPRTLSSGNTIYF
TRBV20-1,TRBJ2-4,CSASPPQSWQRAKNIQYF
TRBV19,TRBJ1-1,CASSSPWNTEAFF
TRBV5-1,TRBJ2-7,CASSWGGQGADEQYF
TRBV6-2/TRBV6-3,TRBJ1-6,CASSDGAPLHF
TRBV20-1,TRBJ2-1,CSASRAGGLQDGQFF
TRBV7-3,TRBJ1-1,CASSSVVDTEAFF
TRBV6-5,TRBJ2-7,CASSYSKQVAYEQYF
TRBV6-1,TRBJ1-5,CASSPASTQGRTQPQHF
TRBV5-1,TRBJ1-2,CASSLDRTYGYTF
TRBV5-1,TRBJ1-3,CASSPGGTGSPSGNTIYF
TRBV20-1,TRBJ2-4,CSGAGSLAKNIQYF
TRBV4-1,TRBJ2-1,CASSQEVSNEQFF
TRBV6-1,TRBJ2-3,CASSPGGIRADTQYF